One and the same sample provided the 9 T cell receptor beta chains below, sequenced in a study of blood T cell repertoires in COVID-19. The data were produced by immunoSEQ multiplex PCR, yet TCRdb's version contains in-frame clones alone and is incomplete. Of about 400,000 clones in the sample, around 89% were seen once. Material: peripheral blood. These TCRs come from a man aged 35-49 years with acute or convalescent COVID-19.

The chain couples TRBV6-6 to TRBJ1-4; D gene ambiguous. Germline lookup yields CDR1 MNHNY and CDR2 SVGAGI (reference sequence). Between the trimmed V and J ends, which lost 3 bases and 8 bases, there was a span of 10 bases. The CDR3 has 13 amino acids. In DNA, the CDR3 is TGTGCCAGCAGTTATTGGAGTGGAGAAAAACTGTTTTTT. This gives the protein CASSYWSGEKLFF.

The chain combines TRBV7-2 with TRBJ2-1; D gene unclear. Germline V gene lookup returns CDR1 SGHTA and CDR2 FQGNSA. The CDR3 length is 13 residues. Trimming took off 6 bases at V and 4 bases at J, with 10 bases between the two ends. CDR3 protein: CASRSTSYNEQFF. The CDR3 DNA reads TGTGCCAGCAGATCGACAAGTTACAATGAGCAGTTCTTC.

This chain uses TRBV30 with TRBJ2-2; TRBD1 agrees at 7 bases. Germline V gives CDR1 GTSNPN, CDR2 SVGIG (reference sequence). This CDR3 contains 16 residues. The junction had 7 bases not matched to a gene; V was cut back by 2 bases and J by 1 base. The DNA of the CDR3 is TGTGCCTGGAGTCCCCGGACAGGAATGAACACCGGGGAGCTGTTTTTT. Protein: CAWSPRTGMNTGELFF.

The CDR3 DNA reads as TGTGCCATCAAAAGCGGGGGGGCCTCTAATAATGAGCAGTTCTTC. This codes for CAIKSGGASNNEQFF. The chain uses TRBV10-3 and TRBJ2-1; 10 nucleotides line up with TRBD2. This CDR3 is built from 15 residues. Germline loops: CDR1 ENHRY, CDR2 SYGVKD. Trimming cost V 7 bases and J 7 bases; bases outside gene matches: 10.

The chain uses TRBV3-1 (or the pseudogene TRBV3-2) and TRBJ1-2; perhaps TRBD1 as D (5 bases). Germline loops: CDR1 LGHDT, CDR2 YNNKEL (reference sequence). This CDR3 is 15 amino acids long. V was shortened by 6 bases and J by 6 bases, with 20 bases between the two germline ends. The CDR3 sequence is CASSRGTSQGHGYTF. CDR3 DNA: TGTGCCAGCAGTCGCGGGACCTCCCAAGGCCATGGCTACACCTTC.

The sample holds a few counts of this clone. The V gene is TRBV3-1 (or the pseudogene TRBV3-2), the J gene TRBJ1-1; TRBD1 aligns across 9 bases. J was trimmed by 5 bases and V by 6 bases; bases with no gene match: 4. CDR3 size: 13 residues. The germline CDR1 and CDR2 sequences are LGHDT and YNNKEL (reference sequence). CDR3: CASSRDRATEAFF. In DNA, the CDR3 is TGTGCCAGCAGTCGGGACAGGGCGACTGAAGCTTTCTTT.

The V call is TRBV3-1 (or the pseudogene TRBV3-2), the J call TRBJ2-7, with 9 bases identical to TRBD2. Germline V CDR1 and CDR2: LGHDT, YNNKEL (reference sequence). The V gene end was trimmed by 0 bases and the J gene end by 6 bases; junction bases not matched to a gene: 6. The CDR3 extends over 15 amino acids. The CDR3 loop reads CASSQEGSGRPEQYF. CDR3 DNA sequence: TGTGCCAGCAGCCAAGAAGGGAGCGGGAGGCCCGAGCAGTACTTC.

The chain has TRBV3-1 (or the pseudogene TRBV3-2) and TRBJ1-1, with D hard to call. CDR3 size: 14 residues. The V gene's germline CDR1 is LGHDT and CDR2 YNNKEL (reference sequence). Deletions cut 4 bases from V and 9 bases from J, with 18 bases between. The CDR3 region has the DNA TGTGCCAGCAGCCCCTCTTCGGGAGCCTGGAAAGCTTTCTTT. Its translation: CASSPSSGAWKAFF.

The chain combines TRBV5-4 with TRBJ2-1; no firm D call. Trimming took 2 bases from V and 7 from J, leaving 7 bases between them. Germline assignment: CDR1 SGHNT and CDR2 YYREEE (reference sequence). This CDR3 is 12 amino acids long. The CDR3 nucleotides are TGTGCCAGCAGCTTAAACATGAATGAGCAGTTCTTC. Translation gives CASSLNMNEQFF. Complete variable domain (other parts from reference TRBV5-4 and TRBJ2-1): ETGVTQSPTHLIKTRGQQVTLRCSSQSGHNTVSWYQQALGQGPQFIFQYYREEENGRGNFPPRFSGLQFPNYSSELNVNALELDDSALYLCASSLNMNEQFFGPGTRLTVL.